These T cell receptor beta chains were read from a single sample in a study of CD8+ T cells in alopecia areata. Profiled with immunoSEQ multiplex PCR; TCRdb holds only in-frame clones, not every one. The sample includes 120,000 or so clones, roughly 50% seen only once; the top ten take about 10%. Specimen: NKG2D-low CD8+ T cells sorted from blood. All receptors derive from a human donor with alopecia areata. The CDR3 runs from the conserved cysteine through the conserved F or W. The D gene is left open where the match is weak. For some rows the clone size is stated as once, few or many, or as a class when expanded; others skip it.

>TRBJ1-1|18|TRBV29-1|.|.
TGCAGCGTTGAAGATCTATCAGGGGCGTCAAATTTGAACACTGAAGCTTTCTTT
CSVEDLSGASNLNTEAFF
>TRBJ1-5|16|TRBV2|.|.
TGTGCCAGCAGTGAATTAGGGACGTCTAGCAATCAGCCCCAGCATTTT
CASSELGTSSNQPQHF
>TRBJ1-1|16|TRBV29-1|.|TRBD1
TGCAGCGTTGATTTTGGGACAGGGGCTCCGAACACTGAAGCTTTCTTT
CSVDFGTGAPNTEAFF
>TRBJ1-1|16|TRBV30|few|TRBD1
TGTGCCTGGAGTGTCCGGGACAGGGGCGGATTCACTGAAGCTTTCTTT
CAWSVRDRGGFTEAFF
>TRBJ1-1|13|TRBV29-1|.|TRBD1
TGCAGCGTAGGCAGGGGGCACGGCACTGAAGCTTTCTTT
CSVGRGHGTEAFF
>TRBJ1-2|12|TRBV30|.|TRBD1
TGTGCCTGGCTGGGGACAGTTTATGGCTACACCTTC
CAWLGTVYGYTF
>TRBJ1-2|12|TRBV29-1|.|TRBD1
TGCAGCGTTCACGGGACAGTCGATGGCTACACCTTC
CSVHGTVDGYTF
>TRBJ1-1|13|TRBV27|.|.
TGTGCCAGCAGTTTTGGACAGAACACTGAAGCTTTCTTT
CASSFGQNTEAFF
>TRBJ2-3|14|TRBV15|.|.
TGTGCCACCAGCAGCGGCAGGGAAACAGATACGCAGTATTTT
CATSSGRETDTQYF
>TRBJ1-2|14|TRBV29-1|.|TRBD1
TGCAGCGTACCTCGTACAGGGGATGACTATGGCTACACCTTC
CSVPRTGDDYGYTF
>TRBJ2-5|15|TRBV27|.|TRBD2
TGTGCCAGCTCCGTAAACGGGGGGGCCTCAGAGACCCAGTACTTC
CASSVNGGASETQYF
>TRBJ2-2|13|TRBV29-1|once|.
TGCAGCGTCTATGCCCACGAATACAGGGAGCTGTTTTTT
CSVYAHEYRELFF
>TRBJ2-2|13|TRBV29-1|few|.
TGCAGCGTCCCGGAGAGTGAAACCGGGGAGCTGTTTTTT
CSVPESETGELFF
>TRBJ2-5|13|TRBV30|.|.
TGTGCCTGGAGTGTGTCTCTGAAAGAGACCCAGTACTTC
CAWSVSLKETQYF
>TRBJ1-1|13|TRBV30|.|.
TGTGCCTGGAGAGAACAGGGGAACACTGAAGCTTTCTTT
CAWREQGNTEAFF
>TRBJ2-1|15|TRBV4-1|.|TRBD1
TGCGCCAGCAGCCAAGGGCCACCGGGGACAGGTGAGCAGTTCTTC
CASSQGPPGTGEQFF
>TRBJ2-7|18|TRBV27|.|TRBD1
TGTGCCAGCAGTTCTCACCACTCCCAAGGGACAGGGGGCCTCGAGCAGTACTTC
CASSSHHSQGTGGLEQYF
>TRBJ2-1|13|TRBV30|few|.
TGTGCCTGGAGCTACGGAGGGGCCTATGAGCAGTTCTTC
CAWSYGGAYEQFF
>TRBJ2-5|15|TRBV7-9|.|.
TGTGCCAGCAGCTTTATCGACAGACAACAAGAGACCCAGTACTTC
CASSFIDRQQETQYF
>TRBJ2-3|15|TRBV4-1|few|TRBD2
TGCGCCAGCAGTAGCGGGGGGGCCGGCACAGATACGCAGTATTTT
CASSSGGAGTDTQYF
>TRBJ2-3|15|TRBV5-1|.|.
TGCGCCAGCAGCTTTACTATCGGTCCCACAGATACGCAGTATTTT
CASSFTIGPTDTQYF
>TRBJ2-7|12|TRBV30|.|.
TGTGCCTGGAGCCCTGACTCCTACGAGCAGTACTTC
CAWSPDSYEQYF
>TRBJ1-5|15|TRBV27|.|TRBD1
TGTGCCAGCAGTGTTGGACAGGGAGGCAATCAGCCCCAGCATTTT
CASSVGQGGNQPQHF
>TRBJ2-5|12|TRBV7-9|once|.
TGTGCCAGCACGGGAGATGGGAGGACCCAGTACTTC
CASTGDGRTQYF
>TRBJ2-1|16|TRBV29-1|.|TRBD2
TGCAGCGTTGCCCGAAAGGGACTAGCGGCCTACAATGAGCAGTTCTTC
CSVARKGLAAYNEQFF
>TRBJ1-1|15|TRBV7-9|few|TRBD1
TGTGCCAGCAGTGTATACAGGGGTGGGTCCACTGAAGCTTTCTTT
CASSVYRGGSTEAFF
>TRBJ2-1|14|TRBV29-1|few|TRBD2
TGCAGCGTTGATGGCCTAGCGGGAGGGAATGAGCAGTTCTTC
CSVDGLAGGNEQFF
>TRBJ1-5|15|TRBV5-1|.|.
TGCGCCAGCAGCTTGAACGGACAGAGCAATCAGCCCCAGCATTTT
CASSLNGQSNQPQHF
>TRBJ2-6|15|TRBV29-1|few|.
TGCAGCGTTGAGACAGCTCTCTCTGGGGCCAACGTCCTGACTTTC
CSVETALSGANVLTF
>TRBJ2-2|15|TRBV5-1|.|.
TGCGCCAGCCTGCCCGGGACAACGAACACCGGGGAGCTGTTTTTT
CASLPGTTNTGELFF
>TRBJ2-7|14|TRBV30|.|TRBD1
TGTGCCTGGAGTGCCGGGACAGGGTTCAACGAGCAGTACTTC
CAWSAGTGFNEQYF
>TRBJ2-2|15|TRBV28|few|TRBD1
TGTGCCAGCAGTTTGACAGGGGCGAACACCGGGGAGCTGTTTTTT
CASSLTGANTGELFF
>TRBJ2-3|15|TRBV29-1|.|.
TGCAGCGTTGATGTAGAGGGCCTCCGGACAGATACGCAGTATTTT
CSVDVEGLRTDTQYF
>TRBJ1-6|14|TRBV6-4|.|TRBD1
TGTGCCAGCAGTCCACAGGGGGCCGGATCACCCCTCCACTTT
CASSPQGAGSPLHF
>TRBJ2-2|13|TRBV29-1|.|.
TGCAGCGTTGCACGGGGGTACACCGGGGAGCTGTTTTTT
CSVARGYTGELFF
>TRBJ2-3|11|TRBV2|.|.
TGTGCCAGCACTGGCGGAGATACGCAGTATTTT
CASTGGDTQYF
>TRBJ2-7|17|TRBV28|few|.
TGTGCCAGCAGTTTATCGATAGGGGACCGGGGGACCTACGAGCAGTACTTC
CASSLSIGDRGTYEQYF
>TRBJ2-3|15|TRBV4-1|few|.
TGCGCCAGCACCCCGATTGGTGGCGCACAATATACGCAGTATTTT
CASTPIGGAQYTQYF
>TRBJ2-7|13|TRBV29-1|few|TRBD1
TGCAGCGTTTGGGACAGGGATTGGGACGAGCAGTACTTC
CSVWDRDWDEQYF
>TRBJ2-5|14|TRBV13|.|.
TGTGCCAGCAGCCCCCAGACAGGACAAGAGACCCAGTACTTC
CASSPQTGQETQYF
>TRBJ2-1|11|TRBV29-1|.|.
.
CSVGRGIWRFF
>TRBJ2-1|13|TRBV27|.|.
TGTGCCAGCAGTTTAGGTCGGGACAATGAGCAGTTCTTC
CASSLGRDNEQFF
>TRBJ2-5|13|TRBV6-5|few|TRBD1
TGTGCCAGCAGTTACCCGGACAGGGAGACCCAGTACTTC
CASSYPDRETQYF
>TRBJ2-7|11|TRBV30|once|.
TGTGCCTGGACAGATTCGTACGAGCAGTACTTC
CAWTDSYEQYF
>TRBJ2-1|17|TRBV29-1|.|TRBD2
TGCAGCGTTGGGGGACTAGCGGGAGGAGCAGGGTTCAATGAGCAGTTCTTC
CSVGGLAGGAGFNEQFF
>TRBJ1-1|15|TRBV30|.|.
TGTGCCTGGAGTGTACCTCGGGGAGTGAACACTGAAGCTTTCTTT
CAWSVPRGVNTEAFF
>TRBJ2-1|11|TRBV10-2|once|.
TGCGCCAGCAGTGATCAGAATGAGCAGTTCTTC
CASSDQNEQFF
>TRBJ2-1|13|TRBV29-1|.|.
TGCAGCGTTGATGACGGGAATACCGATGAGCAGTTCTTC
CSVDDGNTDEQFF
>TRBJ1-2|11|TRBV5-1|.|.
TGCGCCAGCAGCTCGCTCTATGGCTACACCTTC
CASSSLYGYTF
>TRBJ1-1|13|TRBV30|.|.
TGTGCCTGGAGCGCAGGGATGAACACTGAAGCTTTCTTT
CAWSAGMNTEAFF
>TRBJ2-2|14|TRBV30|few|.
TGTGCCTGGAACGCCCTTCCAAAGGCCGGGGAGCTGTTTTTT
CAWNALPKAGELFF
>TRBJ2-7|13|TRBV28|.|.
TGTGCCAGCAGCTGGGCAGAGTCCTACGAGCAGTACTTC
CASSWAESYEQYF